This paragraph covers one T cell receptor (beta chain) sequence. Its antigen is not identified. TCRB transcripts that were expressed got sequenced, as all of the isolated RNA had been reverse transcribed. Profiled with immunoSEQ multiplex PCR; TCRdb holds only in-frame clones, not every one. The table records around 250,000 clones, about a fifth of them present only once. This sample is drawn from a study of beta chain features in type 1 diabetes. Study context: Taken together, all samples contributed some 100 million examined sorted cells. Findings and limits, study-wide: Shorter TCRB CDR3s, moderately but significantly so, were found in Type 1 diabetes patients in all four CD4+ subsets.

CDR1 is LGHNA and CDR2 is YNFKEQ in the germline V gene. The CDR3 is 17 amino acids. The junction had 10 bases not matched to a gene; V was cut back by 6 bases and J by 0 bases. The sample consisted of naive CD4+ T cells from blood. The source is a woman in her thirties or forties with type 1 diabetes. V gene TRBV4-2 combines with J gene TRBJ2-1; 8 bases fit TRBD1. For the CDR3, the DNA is TGTGCCAGCAGACTAGACACCGACAGGGGCTCCTACAATGAGCAGTTCTTC. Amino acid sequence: CASRLDTDRGSYNEQFF.